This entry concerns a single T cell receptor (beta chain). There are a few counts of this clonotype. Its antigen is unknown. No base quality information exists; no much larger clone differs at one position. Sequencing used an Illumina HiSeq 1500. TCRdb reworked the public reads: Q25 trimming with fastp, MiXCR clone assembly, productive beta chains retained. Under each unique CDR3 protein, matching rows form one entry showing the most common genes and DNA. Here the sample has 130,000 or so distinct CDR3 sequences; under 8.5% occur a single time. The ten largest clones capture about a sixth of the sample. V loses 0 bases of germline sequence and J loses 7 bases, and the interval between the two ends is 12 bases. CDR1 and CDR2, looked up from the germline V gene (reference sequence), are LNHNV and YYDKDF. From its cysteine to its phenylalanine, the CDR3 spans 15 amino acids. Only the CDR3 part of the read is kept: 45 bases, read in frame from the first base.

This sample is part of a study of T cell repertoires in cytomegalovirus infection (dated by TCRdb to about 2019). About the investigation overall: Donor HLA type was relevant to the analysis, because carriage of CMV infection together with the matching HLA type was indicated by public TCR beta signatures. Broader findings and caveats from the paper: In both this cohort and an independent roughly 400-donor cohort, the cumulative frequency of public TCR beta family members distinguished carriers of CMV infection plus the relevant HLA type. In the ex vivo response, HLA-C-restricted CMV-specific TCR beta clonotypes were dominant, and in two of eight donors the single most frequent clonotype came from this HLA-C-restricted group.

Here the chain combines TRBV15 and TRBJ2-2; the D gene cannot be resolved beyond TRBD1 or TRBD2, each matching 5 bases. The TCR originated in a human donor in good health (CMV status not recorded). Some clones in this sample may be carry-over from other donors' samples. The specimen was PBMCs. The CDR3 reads CATSRDRTRGGELFF. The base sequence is TGTGCCACCAGCAGAGATAGAACTAGGGGCGGGGAGCTGTTTTTT.